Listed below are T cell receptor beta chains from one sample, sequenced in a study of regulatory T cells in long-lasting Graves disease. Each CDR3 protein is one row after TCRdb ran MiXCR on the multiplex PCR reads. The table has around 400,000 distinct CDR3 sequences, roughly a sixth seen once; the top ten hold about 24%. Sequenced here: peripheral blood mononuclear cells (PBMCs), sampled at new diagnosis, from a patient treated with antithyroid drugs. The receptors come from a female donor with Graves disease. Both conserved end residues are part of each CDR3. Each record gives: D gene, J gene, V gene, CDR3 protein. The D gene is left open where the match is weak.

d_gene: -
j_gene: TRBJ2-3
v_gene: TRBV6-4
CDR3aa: CASREESNTDTQYF

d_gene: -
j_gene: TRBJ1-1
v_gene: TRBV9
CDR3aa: CASSQGPTEAFF

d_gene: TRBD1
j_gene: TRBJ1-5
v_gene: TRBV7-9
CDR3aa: CASSFGTGGNQPQHF

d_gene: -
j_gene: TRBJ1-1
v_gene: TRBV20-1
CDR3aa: CSAREGKGWNEAFF

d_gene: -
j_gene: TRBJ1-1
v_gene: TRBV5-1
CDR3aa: CASSLGEGMNTEAFF

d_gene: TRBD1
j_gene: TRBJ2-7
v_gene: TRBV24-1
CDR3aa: CATRSGTGSYEQYF

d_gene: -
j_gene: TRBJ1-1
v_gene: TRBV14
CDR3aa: CASTPGDYGTEAFF

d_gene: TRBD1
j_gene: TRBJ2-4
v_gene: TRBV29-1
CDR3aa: CSVEGTGGGKNIQYF

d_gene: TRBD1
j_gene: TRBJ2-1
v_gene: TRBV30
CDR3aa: CAWRTHRDRGSLPYNEQFF

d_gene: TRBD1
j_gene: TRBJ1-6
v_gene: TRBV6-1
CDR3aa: CASSYSPNSRGYRSPLHF

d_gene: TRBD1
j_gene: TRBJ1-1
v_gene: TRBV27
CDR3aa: CASRRQGDHTEAFF

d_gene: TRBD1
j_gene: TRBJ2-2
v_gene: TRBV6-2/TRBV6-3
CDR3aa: CASRATTGVTGELFF

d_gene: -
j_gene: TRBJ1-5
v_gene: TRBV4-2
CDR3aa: CASSRDLGRGHQPQHF

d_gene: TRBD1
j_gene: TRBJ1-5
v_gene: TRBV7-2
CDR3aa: CASSEQGLSNQPQHF

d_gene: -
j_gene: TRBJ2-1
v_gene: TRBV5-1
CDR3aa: CASSLVGEQFF

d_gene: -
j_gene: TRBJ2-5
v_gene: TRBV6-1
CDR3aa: CASRTYTQETQYF

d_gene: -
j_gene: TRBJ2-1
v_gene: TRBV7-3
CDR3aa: CASSLGRVTYNEQFF

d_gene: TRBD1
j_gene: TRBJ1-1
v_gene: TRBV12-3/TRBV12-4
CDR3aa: CASRPGQGAKNTEAFF

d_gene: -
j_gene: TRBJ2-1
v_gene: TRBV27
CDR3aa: CASSLTSSPYNEQFF

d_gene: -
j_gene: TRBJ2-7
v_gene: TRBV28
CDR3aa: CASKQTGYVAYEQYF

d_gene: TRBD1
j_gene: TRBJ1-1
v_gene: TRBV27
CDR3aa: CASSRPDRQNTEAFF

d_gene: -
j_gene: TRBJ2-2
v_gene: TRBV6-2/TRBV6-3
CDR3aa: CASSYWDPDTGELFF

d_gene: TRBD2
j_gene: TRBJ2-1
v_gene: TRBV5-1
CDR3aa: CATQGEGPYNEQFF

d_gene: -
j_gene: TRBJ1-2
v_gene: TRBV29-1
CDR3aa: CSVPLRVDGYTF

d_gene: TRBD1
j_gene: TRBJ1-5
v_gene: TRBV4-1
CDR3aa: CASSQDRGLGNQPQHF

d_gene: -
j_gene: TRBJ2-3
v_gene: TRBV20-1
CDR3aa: CSARDEYSTSTDTQYF